This T cell receptor beta chain was captured by sequencing in a study of T cells in Graves' hyperthyroidism and ophthalmopathy. Overall study: Staff took peripheral blood when the initial diagnosis was made, before any treatment began.

Amplification targeted TCR beta CDR3 regions from RNA transcripts. The HTBI set primed first-round TCR CDR3 RT-PCR. TCRdb passed the multiplex PCR reads through MiXCR, listing each CDR3 protein once. The sample includes approximately 480,000 distinct CDR3 sequences, around 21% seen only once; the top ten take around a quarter. Study-level results: Blood also contained most expanded thyroid clonotypes above 0.001.

This clonotype was seen ten or more times. Its antigen remains unidentified. Graves' hyperthyroidism showing no ophthalmopathy progression within 18 months was considered stable. This sequence was found in a man between 18 and 35 years old with Graves' hyperthyroidism. Material: blood.

CDR3 bases: TGCAGCGTGTTGGATGAGAACACTGAAGCTTTCTTT. Translation: CSVLDENTEAFF. The J gene is TRBJ1-1, the V gene TRBV29-1, with unresolved D. This CDR3 has 12 residues. Trimming left V 6 bases short and J 1 base short, with 9 bases between. The germline gives CDR1 SQVTM, CDR2 ANQGSEA.